These 10 T cell receptor beta chains were all obtained from the same sample, sequenced in a study of OX40 agonist ivuxolimab in advanced cancers. Generated by immunoSEQ multiplex PCR, the TCRdb table keeps only in-frame clones and is missing some. The table includes tens of thousands of clones, roughly 84% detected once. Sequencing used CD4+ or CD8+ T cells sorted from blood, obtained in a trial of the OX40 agonist ivuxolimab. The source is an adult with an advanced solid tumor such as melanoma, head and neck, liver or kidney cancer.

J is TRBJ1-5 and V is TRBV18; no definite D call. The CDR3 covers 13 residues. The V end was cut by 4 bases, the J end by 7 bases, with 11 bases between. The germline CDR1 and CDR2 sequences are KGHSH and LQKENI. The CDR3 reads CASSRRAGQPQHF. The CDR3 DNA sequence: TGTGCCAGCTCACGTAGGGCTGGGCAGCCCCAGCATTTT.

This chain connects TRBV30 to TRBJ1-2, with 8 positions matching TRBD1. CDR3 length equals 12 residues. CDR1 and CDR2 (germline): GTSNPN, SVGIG (reference sequence). Unmatched junction bases numbered 2, after V lost 5 bases and J lost 3 bases. CDR3 nucleotides: TGTGCCTGGGTACAGGGGGACTATGGCTACACCTTC. It specifies CAWVQGDYGYTF. Complete variable domain (other parts from reference TRBV30 and TRBJ1-2): SQTIHQWPATLVQPVGSPLSLECTVEGTSNPNLYWYRQAAGRGLQLLFYSVGIGQISSEVPQNLSASRPQDRQFILSSKKLLLSDSGFYLCAWVQGDYGYTFGSGTRLTVV.

V is TRBV9 and J is TRBJ2-7, with D perhaps TRBD2 (6 bases). The CDR3 contains 15 residues. The germline V gene has CDR1 SGDLS and CDR2 YYNGEE. The germline V and J ends were trimmed by 0 bases and 3 bases, with 13 bases remaining between them. The DNA for the CDR3 is TGTGCCAGCAGCGTAGCCGCGGGATCAGGCTACGAGCAGTACTTC. Protein: CASSVAAGSGYEQYF.

To note about this clone: One end of the junction fails to match germline, which may point to a read error. The J gene is TRBJ1-5, the V gene TRBV5-5; D is unclear. CDR1 and CDR2 (germline): SGHKS, YYEKEE (reference sequence). CDR3 length equals 13 residues. CDR3 bases: TGTGCCAGCAGCTTGGATAGCGATCAGCCCCAGCATTTT. Its protein is CASSLDSDQPQHF.

The gene calls are TRBV7-8 and TRBJ1-2, with D maybe TRBD1 (6 bases). CDR3 length equals 15 residues. Germline V gene sequence: CDR1 SGHVS, CDR2 FQNEAQ. Trimming cost V 2 bases and J 1 base, with 11 bases left between them. The CDR3 here is CASSLRGALNYGYTF. The CDR3 bases are TGTGCCAGCAGCTTACGGGGGGCCCTTAACTATGGCTACACCTTC.

This chain links TRBV7-9 with TRBJ2-5; D is unresolved. CDR1 is SEHNR, CDR2 FQNEAQ, per germline (reference sequence). CDR3 length: 13 amino acids. Between the trimmed V and J ends, which lost 5 bases and 5 bases, there was a span of 12 bases. The CDR3 nucleotides are TGTGCCAGCAGCCTCCACGGCGGCGAGACCCAGTACTTC. This codes for CASSLHGGETQYF.

Only a few counts were recorded for this clone. V usage is TRBV6-1 and J usage is TRBJ1-1; 7 positions agree with TRBD1. The germline CDR1 and CDR2 sequences are MNHNS and SASEGT. The CDR3 is 14 amino acids. V lost 1 base and J lost 5; bases outside the gene matches: 4. The CDR3 nucleotides read TGTGCCAGCAGTGAAGGACAGGGTGTAACTGAAGCTTTCTTT. It yields the protein CASSEGQGVTEAFF.

The chain carries TRBV5-1 and TRBJ2-6, with 10 bases aligning to TRBD1. This CDR3 has 18 residues. The junction had 10 bases not matched to a gene; V was cut back by 4 bases and J by 3 bases. Germline values: CDR1 SGHRS, CDR2 YFSETQ. The CDR3 DNA sequence: TGCGCCAGCAGCACCCCGGGACAGGGGACCGGTGGGGCCAACGTCCTGACTTTC. Protein: CASSTPGQGTGGANVLTF.

V gene TRBV6-1 combines with J gene TRBJ1-1; tentative D call: TRBD1 (6 bases). Looked up from germline, CDR1 is MNHNS and CDR2 is SASEGT. V shed 9 bases and J shed 0 bases, with 14 bases lying between them. This CDR3 is 14 amino acids long. In DNA, the CDR3 is TGTGCCAGTGAGGGGGGCGCGGTGAACACTGAAGCTTTCTTT. Translation: CASEGGAVNTEAFF.

The chain is built from TRBV7-3 and TRBJ2-7; a weak D match, TRBD1 (6 bases). The germline gives CDR1 SGHTA, CDR2 FQGTGA. V was trimmed by 8 bases and J by 2 bases, leaving 19 bases between them. CDR3 length: 15 amino acids. In DNA form, the CDR3 reads TGTGCCAGCCGATACCAGGGGCACGGACCCTACGAGCAGTACTTC. Translated, it gives CASRYQGHGPYEQYF.